Listed below are T cell receptor beta chains from one sample, sequenced in a study of blood T cell repertoires in COVID-19. Using immunoSEQ multiplex PCR, the repertoire was profiled, and TCRdb retains in-frame clones only, with some absent. This table has roughly 190,000 clones, over 70% appearing once. What was sequenced was peripheral blood. These receptors were taken from a man aged 45-65 years with active or convalescent COVID-19. CDR3s include the opening cysteine and the closing phenylalanine or tryptophan. D genes are given only for firm matches. Part of the rows lack a size; the others show once, few, many or a class for expanded clones.

>TRBJ2-7|TRBV28|-|-
CASSSWPLGQGGYEQYF
TGTGCCAGCAGCTCCTGGCCTCTAGGGCAGGGAGGCTACGAGCAGTACTTC
>TRBJ1-1|TRBV28|-|-
CASIQAGGASEAFF
TGTGCCAGCATCCAAGCGGGGGGCGCCTCTGAAGCTTTCTTT
>TRBJ2-3|TRBV19|-|-
CASSIGTFRDTQYF
TGTGCCAGTAGTATAGGGACTTTCAGGGATACGCAGTATTTT
>TRBJ2-5|TRBV4-3|-|-
CASSVGTQETQYF
TGCGCCAGCAGCGTAGGGACACAAGAGACCCAGTACTTC
>TRBJ2-1|TRBV13|-|-
CASNLRGQDYNEQFF
TGTGCCAGCAACCTGCGGGGCCAGGATTACAATGAGCAGTTCTTC
>TRBJ2-3|TRBV29-1|TRBD2|-
CSVEGLAENTDTQYF
TGCAGCGTCGAAGGACTAGCAGAAAACACAGATACGCAGTATTTT
>TRBJ1-1|TRBV7-9|TRBD1|few
CASSPGTARGNTEAFF
TGTGCCAGCAGCCCAGGGACAGCTAGGGGGAACACTGAAGCTTTCTTT
>TRBJ2-3|TRBV5-1|-|once
CASSTDLVVSTDTQYF
TGCGCCAGCAGCACCGACTTGGTCGTTAGCACAGATACGCAGTATTTT
>TRBJ1-4|TRBV5-5|-|once
CASSLSVRNEKLFF
TGTGCCAGCAGCTTGTCTGTCCGTAATGAAAAACTGTTTTTT
>TRBJ2-5|TRBV4-2|-|-
CASSQDTERGETQYF
TGTGCCAGCAGCCAGGATACAGAAAGGGGTGAGACCCAGTACTTC
>TRBJ2-1|TRBV5-4|TRBD2|-
CASSSTGLAGEQFF
TGTGCCAGCAGCTCGACGGGACTAGCGGGAGAGCAGTTCTTC
>TRBJ2-1|TRBV11-3|-|-
CASSPRDSHNEQFF
TGTGCCAGCAGCCCCCGGGACTCCCACAATGAGCAGTTCTTC
>TRBJ2-1|TRBV5-1|TRBD2|-
CASSSGLAPLQNEQFF
TGCGCCAGCAGCTCCGGACTAGCCCCCCTGCAGAATGAGCAGTTCTTC
>TRBJ2-1|TRBV27|-|-
CASAGTFYNEQFF
TGTGCCAGCGCCGGGACATTTTACAATGAGCAGTTCTTC
>TRBJ1-2|TRBV3-1/TRBV3-2|-|-
CASSQDSGGYGYTF
TGTGCCAGCAGCCAAGATTCCGGGGGGTATGGCTACACCTTC
>TRBJ2-7|TRBV10-2|TRBD1|-
CASSGTGGSYEQYF
TGCGCCAGCAGTGGGACAGGGGGTTCCTACGAGCAGTACTTC
>TRBJ2-1|TRBV7-3|TRBD2|once
CASSPTSGKWDEQFF
TGTGCCAGCAGCCCGACTAGCGGGAAATGGGATGAGCAGTTCTTC
>TRBJ1-2|TRBV21-1|-|-
CASSKANDTPEGNYGYTF
TGTGCCAGCAGCAAAGCAAACGACACCCCAGAGGGTAACTATGGCTACACCTTC
>TRBJ2-5|TRBV5-1|TRBD1|few
CASSSQTGEETQYF
TGCGCCAGCAGCTCCCAGACAGGGGAAGAGACCCAGTACTTC
>TRBJ2-1|TRBV19|TRBD2|-
CASTLGGSSYNEQFF
TGTGCCAGTACCCTCGGGGGGAGCTCCTACAATGAGCAGTTCTTC
>TRBJ1-2|TRBV5-1|-|-
CASSANLLGDFYGYTF
TGCGCCAGCAGCGCTAATTTGCTGGGAGACTTCTATGGCTACACCTTC
>TRBJ1-2|TRBV28|-|-
CASTTLPPVLYGYTF
TGTGCCAGCACCACTCTCCCCCCCGTTCTCTATGGCTACACCTTC
>TRBJ2-1|TRBV19|-|-
CASRREQGPYNEQFF
TGTGCCAGTAGGCGGGAGCAGGGGCCATACAATGAGCAGTTCTTC
>TRBJ2-7|TRBV28|TRBD2|-
CASTSPGGGRNEQYF
TGTGCCAGCACTTCCCCCGGGGGCGGGAGGAATGAGCAGTACTTC
>TRBJ2-1|TRBV14|-|once
CASSRGRLLPGNEQFF
TGTGCCAGCAGCCGCGGCCGACTTCTCCCTGGGAATGAGCAGTTCTTC
>TRBJ1-4|TRBV3-1/TRBV3-2|-|-
CASSLRGDNEKLFF
TGTGCCAGCAGCCTCCGGGGTGACAATGAAAAACTGTTTTTT
>TRBJ2-5|TRBV21-1|-|many
CASIWTQETQYF
TGTGCCAGCATCTGGACTCAAGAGACCCAGTACTTC
>TRBJ1-5|TRBV30|-|-
CAWSSQGNQPQHF
TGTGCCTGGAGCTCGCAGGGGAATCAGCCCCAGCATTTT
>TRBJ2-5|TRBV29-1|TRBD2|-
CSVAGSSGRSQQETQYF
TGCAGCGTCGCCGGGTCTAGCGGGAGATCCCAACAAGAGACCCAGTACTTC
>TRBJ1-1|TRBV21-1|-|-
CASSKGRQGACMNTEAFF
TGTGCCAGCAGCAAAGGTCGACAGGGGGCCTGTATGAACACTGAAGCTTTCTTT
>TRBJ1-1|TRBV3-1/TRBV3-2|-|-
CASSQDLAAGRMNTEAFF
TGTGCCAGCAGCCAAGATCTTGCAGCCGGCAGGATGAACACTGAAGCTTTCTTT
>TRBJ2-7|TRBV30|-|-
CAWSRQGSHEQYF
TGTGCCTGGAGTCGTCAGGGTAGCCACGAGCAGTACTTC
>TRBJ1-2|TRBV9|-|-
CASSAAPGGHNGYTF
TGTGCCAGCAGCGCTGCCCCCGGGGGGCATAACGGCTACACCTTC
>TRBJ1-6|TRBV4-1|TRBD1|-
CASSQEEAQGYNSPLHF
TGCGCCAGCAGCCAAGAAGAAGCACAGGGGTATAATTCACCCCTCCACTTT
>TRBJ2-7|TRBV5-1|TRBD2|once
CASSPAGGGGYEQYF
TGCGCCAGCAGCCCGGCGGGAGGGGGCGGGTACGAGCAGTACTTC
>TRBJ1-6|TRBV30|TRBD1|-
CAWSTRDRAYNSPLHF
TGTGCCTGGAGCACGCGGGACAGGGCCTATAATTCACCCCTCCACTTT
>TRBJ2-1|TRBV6-2/TRBV6-3|-|-
CASSYSESSPLNSVEQFF
TGTGCCAGCAGTTACTCAGAGTCTAGTCCCCTAAACTCAGTTGAGCAGTTCTTC
>TRBJ2-2|TRBV19|-|-
CASSSGPGQNTGELFF
TGTGCCAGTAGTTCGGGTCCGGGACAGAACACCGGGGAGCTGTTTTTT
>TRBJ1-3|TRBV9|TRBD1|many
CASSAGTGNGNTIYF
TGTGCCAGCAGCGCTGGGACAGGGAACGGAAACACCATATATTTT
>TRBJ2-2|TRBV9|TRBD1|-
CASSGARQGRNTGELFF
TGTGCCAGCAGCGGGGCTCGACAGGGTAGGAACACCGGGGAGCTGTTTTTT
>TRBJ2-7|TRBV4-3|TRBD1|few
CASSPGTGGDEQYF
TGCGCCAGCAGCCCAGGGACAGGGGGCGACGAGCAGTACTTC
>TRBJ1-5|TRBV7-9|-|few
CASSKHGSRSNQPQHF
TGTGCCAGCAGTAAACACGGTTCCAGGAGCAATCAGCCCCAGCATTTT
>TRBJ2-1|TRBV24-1|TRBD2|-
CATSSGRAESSYNEQFF
TGTGCCACCAGTAGCGGGAGGGCCGAAAGCTCCTACAATGAGCAGTTCTTC
>TRBJ2-7|TRBV11-2|-|-
CASSSLSGGWYEQYF
TGTGCCAGCAGCTCCCTCTCGGGGGGCTGGTACGAGCAGTACTTC
>TRBJ1-2|TRBV7-9|-|-
CASSQREYGYTF
TGTGCCAGCAGCCAAAGGGAGTATGGCTACACCTTC
>TRBJ2-7|TRBV7-8|-|-
CASSLPGITYEQYF
TGTGCCAGCAGCTTACCGGGGATTACTTACGAGCAGTACTTC
>TRBJ1-3|TRBV19|TRBD1|-
CASSPGTAASGNTIYF
TGTGCCAGTAGTCCGGGGACAGCCGCCTCTGGAAACACCATATATTTT
>TRBJ2-3|TRBV7-3|TRBD1|-
CASSLSGTGTADTQYF
TGTGCCAGCAGCCTAAGCGGGACAGGGACTGCAGATACGCAGTATTTT
>TRBJ1-2|TRBV2|-|-
CASSATGREGYTF
TGTGCCAGCAGTGCCACAGGGCGCGAAGGCTACACCTTC
>TRBJ2-1|TRBV11-2|-|-
CASSLGGAVNEQFF
TGTGCCAGCAGCTTAGGTGGAGCAGTAAATGAGCAGTTCTTC
>TRBJ1-6|TRBV6-5|TRBD1|-
CASLGTANSPLHF
TGTGCCAGCCTGGGGACAGCTAATTCACCCCTCCACTTT
>TRBJ1-1|TRBV11-2|-|-
CASSPLPRARGTEAFF
TGTGCCAGCAGCCCCCTCCCCCGGGCCCGGGGAACTGAAGCTTTCTTT
>TRBJ2-1|TRBV7-3|-|-
CASSSRNYNEQFF
TGTGCCAGCAGCTCCCGTAACTACAATGAGCAGTTCTTC
>TRBJ1-6|TRBV7-2|-|-
CASSLFVNSPLHF
TGTGCCAGCAGCTTATTCGTTAATTCACCCCTCCACTTT
>TRBJ1-2|TRBV27|-|few
CASSLRRGMGRGNTYGYTF
TGTGCCAGCAGTTTACGCAGGGGTATGGGTCGTGGGAATACATATGGCTACACCTTC
>TRBJ2-5|TRBV19|TRBD2|-
CASSIGAGGQETQYF
TGTGCCAGTAGTATAGGGGCGGGAGGTCAAGAGACCCAGTACTTC
>TRBJ2-7|TRBV28|-|-
CASSLTSTSYHEQYF
TGTGCCAGCAGCCTCACCTCGACTAGTTACCACGAGCAGTACTTC
>TRBJ2-5|TRBV3-1/TRBV3-2|-|few
CASSSYKTQETQYF
TGTGCCAGCAGCTCTTACAAAACACAAGAGACCCAGTACTTC
>TRBJ1-1|TRBV11-2|-|-
CASSLDLRRGGTEAFF
TGTGCCAGCAGCTTAGATCTAAGGCGCGGGGGCACTGAAGCTTTCTTT